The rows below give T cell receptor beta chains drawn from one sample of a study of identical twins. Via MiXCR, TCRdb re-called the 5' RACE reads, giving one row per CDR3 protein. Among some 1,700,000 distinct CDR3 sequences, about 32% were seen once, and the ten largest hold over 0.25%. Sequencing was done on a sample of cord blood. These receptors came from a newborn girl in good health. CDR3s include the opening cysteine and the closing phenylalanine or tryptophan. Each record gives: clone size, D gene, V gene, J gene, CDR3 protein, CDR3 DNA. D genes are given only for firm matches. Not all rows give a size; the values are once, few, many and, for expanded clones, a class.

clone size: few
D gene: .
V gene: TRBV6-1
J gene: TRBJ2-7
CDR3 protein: CASKRIGSGTLSYEQYF
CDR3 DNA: TGTGCCAGCAAGAGGATAGGATCCGGGACACTCAGCTACGAGCAGTACTTC

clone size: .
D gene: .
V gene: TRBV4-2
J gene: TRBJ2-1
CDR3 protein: CASSQEGGLTYNERFF
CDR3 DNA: TGTGCCAGCAGCCAAGAGGGAGGTCTCACCTACAATGAGCGGTTCTTC

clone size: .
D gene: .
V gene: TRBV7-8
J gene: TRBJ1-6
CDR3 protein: CASSLIGAANNSPLHF
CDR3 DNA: TGTGCCAGCAGCTTAATAGGGGCAGCAAATAATTCACCCCTCCACTTT

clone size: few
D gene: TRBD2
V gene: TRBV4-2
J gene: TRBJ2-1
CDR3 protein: CASSLPPVGIAGNTYNEQFF
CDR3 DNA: TGTGCCAGCAGCCTTCCGCCGGTTGGAATAGCGGGAAATACCTACAATGAGCAGTTCTTC

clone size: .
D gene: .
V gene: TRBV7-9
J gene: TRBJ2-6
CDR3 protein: CASSTSHTGSGANVLTF
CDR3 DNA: TGTGCCAGCAGCACCTCTCACACAGGGTCTGGGGCCAACGTCCTGACTTTC

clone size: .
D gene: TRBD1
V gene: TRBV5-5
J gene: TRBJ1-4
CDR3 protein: CASSDPGQGHEELFF
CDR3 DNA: TGTGCCAGCAGCGACCCGGGACAGGGGCATGAAGAACTGTTTTTT

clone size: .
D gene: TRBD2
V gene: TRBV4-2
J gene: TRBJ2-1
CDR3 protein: CASSQDKAGAGYNEQFF
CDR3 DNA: TGTGCCAGCAGCCAAGATAAAGCGGGGGCGGGGTACAATGAGCAGTTCTTC

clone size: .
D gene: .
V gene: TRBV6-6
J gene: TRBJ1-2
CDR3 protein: CASSLTRTAFHNYGYTF
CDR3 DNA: TGTGCCAGCAGTTTAACCCGGACAGCCTTTCATAACTATGGCTACACCTTC

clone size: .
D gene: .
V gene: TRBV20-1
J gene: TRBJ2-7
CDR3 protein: CSARPGVGEQYF
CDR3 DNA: TGCAGTGCTAGACCTGGGGTCGGGGAGCAGTACTTC

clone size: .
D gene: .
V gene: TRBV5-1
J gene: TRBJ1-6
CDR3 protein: CASSSGASRVNSPLHF
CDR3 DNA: TGCGCCAGCAGTTCCGGGGCCTCAAGGGTGAATTCACCCCTCCACTTT

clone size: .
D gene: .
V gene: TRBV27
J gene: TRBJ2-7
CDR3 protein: CASSPWGTVSYEQYF
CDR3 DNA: TGTGCCAGCAGCCCATGGGGAACCGTCTCCTACGAGCAGTACTTC

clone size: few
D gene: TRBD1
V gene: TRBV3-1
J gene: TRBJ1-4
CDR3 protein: CASSQMGQGGEKLFF
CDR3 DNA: TGTGCCAGCAGCCAGATGGGACAGGGGGGCGAAAAACTGTTTTTT